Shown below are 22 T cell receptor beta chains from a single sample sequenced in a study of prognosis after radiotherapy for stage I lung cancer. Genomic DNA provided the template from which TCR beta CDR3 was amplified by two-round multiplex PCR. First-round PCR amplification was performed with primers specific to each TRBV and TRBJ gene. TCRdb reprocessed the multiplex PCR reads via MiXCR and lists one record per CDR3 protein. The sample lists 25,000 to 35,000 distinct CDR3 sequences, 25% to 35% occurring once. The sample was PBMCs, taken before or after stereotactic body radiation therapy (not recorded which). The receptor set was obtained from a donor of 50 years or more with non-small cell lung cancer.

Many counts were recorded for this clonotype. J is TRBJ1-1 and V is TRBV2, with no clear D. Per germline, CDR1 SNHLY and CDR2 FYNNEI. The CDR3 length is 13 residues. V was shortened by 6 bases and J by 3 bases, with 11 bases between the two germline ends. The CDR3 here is CASSSLKDTEAFF. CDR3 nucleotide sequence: TGTGCCAGCAGCTCCCTCAAGGACACTGAAGCTTTCTTT.

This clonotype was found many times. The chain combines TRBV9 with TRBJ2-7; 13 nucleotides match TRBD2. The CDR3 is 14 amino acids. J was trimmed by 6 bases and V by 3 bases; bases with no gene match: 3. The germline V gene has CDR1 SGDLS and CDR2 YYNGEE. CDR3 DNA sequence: TGTGCCAGCAGCGGGACTAGCGGGAGTTCCGAGCAGTACTTC. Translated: CASSGTSGSSEQYF.

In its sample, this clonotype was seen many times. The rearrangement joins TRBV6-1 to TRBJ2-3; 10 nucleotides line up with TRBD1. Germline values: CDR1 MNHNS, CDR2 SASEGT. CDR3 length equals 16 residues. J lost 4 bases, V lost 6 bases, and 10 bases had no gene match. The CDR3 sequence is CASRFTGTGEADTQYF. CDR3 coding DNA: TGTGCCAGCAGGTTCACCGGGACAGGGGAGGCAGATACGCAGTATTTT.

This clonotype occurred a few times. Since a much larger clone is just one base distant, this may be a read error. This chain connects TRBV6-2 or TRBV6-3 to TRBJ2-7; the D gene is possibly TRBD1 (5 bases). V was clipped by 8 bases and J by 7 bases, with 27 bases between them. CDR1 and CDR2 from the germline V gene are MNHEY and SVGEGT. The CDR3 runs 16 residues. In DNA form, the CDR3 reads TGTGCCAGCCGACCAGTCCGGACATTTATCCTATTAGAGCAGTACTTC. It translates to CASRPVRTFILLEQYF.

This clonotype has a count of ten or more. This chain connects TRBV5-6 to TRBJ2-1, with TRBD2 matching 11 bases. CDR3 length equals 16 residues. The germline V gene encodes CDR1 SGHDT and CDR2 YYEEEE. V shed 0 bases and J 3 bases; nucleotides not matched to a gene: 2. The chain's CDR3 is CASSLGGLADYNEQFF. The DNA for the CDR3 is TGTGCCAGCAGCTTGGGGGGACTAGCGGACTACAATGAGCAGTTCTTC. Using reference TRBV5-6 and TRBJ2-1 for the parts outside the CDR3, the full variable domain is DAGVTQSPTHLIKTRGQQVTLRCSPKSGHDTVSWYQQALGQGPQFIFQYYEEEERQRGNFPDRFSGHQFPNYSSELNVNALLLGDSALYLCASSLGGLADYNEQFFGPGTRLTVL.

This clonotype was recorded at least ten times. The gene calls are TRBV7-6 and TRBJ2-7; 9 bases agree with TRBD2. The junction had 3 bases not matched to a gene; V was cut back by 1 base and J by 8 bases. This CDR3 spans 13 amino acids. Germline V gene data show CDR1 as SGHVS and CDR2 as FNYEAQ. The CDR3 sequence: CASSLGLADKQYF. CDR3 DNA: TGTGCCAGCAGCTTAGGACTAGCGGATAAGCAGTACTTC.

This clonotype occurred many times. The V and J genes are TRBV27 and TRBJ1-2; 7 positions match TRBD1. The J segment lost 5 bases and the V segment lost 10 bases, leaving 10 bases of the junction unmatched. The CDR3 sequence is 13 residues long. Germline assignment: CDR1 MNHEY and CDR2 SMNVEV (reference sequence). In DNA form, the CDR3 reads TGTGCCACCTCCCCGACAGGGCCGTATGGCTACACCTTC. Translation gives CATSPTGPYGYTF.

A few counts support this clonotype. Written as DNA, the CDR3 is TGTGTAAGGATCATGAACACTGAAGCTTTCTTT. Its protein product is CVRIMNTEAFF. This rearrangement joins TRBV5-6 to TRBJ1-1; no clear D. There are 11 residues in the CDR3. CDR1 is SGHDT and CDR2 is YYEEEE in the germline V gene.

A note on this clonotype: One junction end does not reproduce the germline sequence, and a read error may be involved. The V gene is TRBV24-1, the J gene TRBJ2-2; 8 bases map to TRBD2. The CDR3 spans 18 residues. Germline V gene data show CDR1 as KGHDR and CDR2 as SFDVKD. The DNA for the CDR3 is TGTGCCACCAGTTATTTGTGGGCTAGCGGGTCGAACACCGGGGAGCTGTTTTTT. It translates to CATSYLWASGSNTGELFF.

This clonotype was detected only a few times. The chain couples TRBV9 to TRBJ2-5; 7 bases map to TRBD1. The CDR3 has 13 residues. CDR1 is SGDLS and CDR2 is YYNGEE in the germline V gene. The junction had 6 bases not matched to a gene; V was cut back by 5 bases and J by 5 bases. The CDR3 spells CASSRQGFETQYF. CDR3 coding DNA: TGTGCCAGCAGTCGACAGGGCTTCGAGACCCAGTACTTC.

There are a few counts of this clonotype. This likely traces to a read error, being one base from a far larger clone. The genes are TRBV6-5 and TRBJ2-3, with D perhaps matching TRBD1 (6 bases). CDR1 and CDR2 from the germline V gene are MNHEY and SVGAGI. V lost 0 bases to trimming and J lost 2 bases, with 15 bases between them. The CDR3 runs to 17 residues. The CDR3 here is CASSYSSTGPYTDTQYF. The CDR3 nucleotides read TGTGCCAGCAGTTACTCATCAACAGGGCCTTACACAGATACGCAGTATTTT.

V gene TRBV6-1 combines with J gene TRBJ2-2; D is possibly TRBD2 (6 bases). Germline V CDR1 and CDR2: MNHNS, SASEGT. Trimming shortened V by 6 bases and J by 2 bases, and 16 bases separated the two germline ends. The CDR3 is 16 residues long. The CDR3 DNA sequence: TGTGCCAGCAGCGAGATAGCGGTTGGTAACACCGGGGAGCTGTTTTTT. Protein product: CASSEIAVGNTGELFF.

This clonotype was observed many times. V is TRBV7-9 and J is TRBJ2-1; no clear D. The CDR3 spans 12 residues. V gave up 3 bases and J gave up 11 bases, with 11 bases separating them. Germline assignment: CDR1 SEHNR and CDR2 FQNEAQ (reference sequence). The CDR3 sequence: CASSFSVGKQFF. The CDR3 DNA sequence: TGTGCCAGCAGCTTCTCAGTGGGAAAGCAGTTCTTC.

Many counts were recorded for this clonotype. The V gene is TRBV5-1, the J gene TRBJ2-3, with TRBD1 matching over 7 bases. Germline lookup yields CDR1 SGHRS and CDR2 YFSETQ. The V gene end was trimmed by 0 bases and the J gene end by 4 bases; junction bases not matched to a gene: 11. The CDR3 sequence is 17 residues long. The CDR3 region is CASSLGQGSLSSDTQYF. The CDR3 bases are TGCGCCAGCAGCTTGGGACAGGGAAGTTTAAGTTCAGATACGCAGTATTTT.

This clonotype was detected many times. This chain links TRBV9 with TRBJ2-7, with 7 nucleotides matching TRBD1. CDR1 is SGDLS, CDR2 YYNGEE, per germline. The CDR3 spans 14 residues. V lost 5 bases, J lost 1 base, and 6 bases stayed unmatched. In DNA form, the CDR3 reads TGTGCCAGCAGTGTGACAGGGAATTCCTACGAGCAGTACTTC. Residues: CASSVTGNSYEQYF.

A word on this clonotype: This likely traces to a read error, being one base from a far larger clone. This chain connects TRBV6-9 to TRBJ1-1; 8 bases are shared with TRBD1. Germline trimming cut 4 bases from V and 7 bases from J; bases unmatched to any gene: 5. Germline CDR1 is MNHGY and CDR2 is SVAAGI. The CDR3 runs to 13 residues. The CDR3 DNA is TGTGCCAGCAGTTGCACAGGGGGTGATGAAGCTTTCTTT. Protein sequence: CASSCTGGDEAFF.

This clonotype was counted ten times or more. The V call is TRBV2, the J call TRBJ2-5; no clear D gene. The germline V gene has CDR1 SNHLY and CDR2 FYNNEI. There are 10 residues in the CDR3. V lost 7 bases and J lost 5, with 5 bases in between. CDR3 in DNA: TGTGCCAGCACTCGGGAGACCCAGTACTTC. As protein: CASTRETQYF.

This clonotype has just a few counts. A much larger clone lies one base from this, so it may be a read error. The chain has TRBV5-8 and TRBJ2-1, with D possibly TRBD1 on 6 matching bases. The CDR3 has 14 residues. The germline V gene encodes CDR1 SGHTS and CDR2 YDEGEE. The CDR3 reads CANSRGENLGEQFF. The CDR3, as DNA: TGTGCCAACAGCAGGGGAGAAAACCTGGGTGAGCAGTTCTTC.

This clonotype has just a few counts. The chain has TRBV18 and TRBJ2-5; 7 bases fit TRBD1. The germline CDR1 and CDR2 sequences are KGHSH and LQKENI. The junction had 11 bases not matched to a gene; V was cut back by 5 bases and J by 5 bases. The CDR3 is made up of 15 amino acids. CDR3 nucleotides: TGTGCCAGCTCAACTATTGAGGGGGCCGGGGAGACCCAGTACTTC. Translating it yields CASSTIEGAGETQYF.

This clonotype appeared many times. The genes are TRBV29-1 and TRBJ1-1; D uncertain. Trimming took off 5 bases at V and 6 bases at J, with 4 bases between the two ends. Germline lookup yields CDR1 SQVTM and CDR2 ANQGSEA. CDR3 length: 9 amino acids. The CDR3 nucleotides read TGCAGCGTTCTTCCTGAAGCTTTCTTT. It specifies CSVLPEAFF.

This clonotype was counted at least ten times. The CDR3 spells CASSDVGLAEQETQYF. CDR3 coding DNA: TGTGCCAGCAGTGATGTGGGGCTAGCGGAACAAGAGACCCAGTACTTC. The V call is TRBV2, the J call TRBJ2-5; 7 positions agree with TRBD2. V was pared by 3 bases and J by 2 bases, with 9 bases of the junction left unmatched. From germline, CDR1 is SNHLY and CDR2 FYNNEI. This CDR3 region has 16 residues.

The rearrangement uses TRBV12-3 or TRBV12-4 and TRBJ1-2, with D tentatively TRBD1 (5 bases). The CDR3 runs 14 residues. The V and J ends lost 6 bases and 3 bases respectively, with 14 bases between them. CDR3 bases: TGTGCCAGCAGGAAGCGGGGGACTGACTATGGCTACACCTTC. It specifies CASRKRGTDYGYTF.